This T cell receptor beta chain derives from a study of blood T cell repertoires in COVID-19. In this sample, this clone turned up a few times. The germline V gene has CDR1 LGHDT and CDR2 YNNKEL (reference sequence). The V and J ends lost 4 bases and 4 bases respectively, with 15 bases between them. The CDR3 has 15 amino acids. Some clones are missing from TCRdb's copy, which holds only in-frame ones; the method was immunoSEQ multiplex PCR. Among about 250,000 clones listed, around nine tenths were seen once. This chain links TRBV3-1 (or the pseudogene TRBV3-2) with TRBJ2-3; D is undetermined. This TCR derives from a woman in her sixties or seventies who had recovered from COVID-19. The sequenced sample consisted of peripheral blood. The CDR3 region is CASSPFSSSADTQYF. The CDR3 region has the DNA TGTGCCAGCAGCCCGTTTTCTAGTTCCGCAGATACGCAGTATTTT.